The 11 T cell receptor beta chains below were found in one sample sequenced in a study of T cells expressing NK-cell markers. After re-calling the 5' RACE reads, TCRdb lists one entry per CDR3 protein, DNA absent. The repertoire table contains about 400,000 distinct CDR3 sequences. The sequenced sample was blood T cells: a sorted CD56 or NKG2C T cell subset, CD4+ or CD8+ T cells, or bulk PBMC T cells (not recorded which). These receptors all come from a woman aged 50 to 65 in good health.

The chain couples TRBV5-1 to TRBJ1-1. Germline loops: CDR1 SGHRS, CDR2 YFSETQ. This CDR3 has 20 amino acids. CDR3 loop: CASSLEPNPSGRPMNTEAFF.

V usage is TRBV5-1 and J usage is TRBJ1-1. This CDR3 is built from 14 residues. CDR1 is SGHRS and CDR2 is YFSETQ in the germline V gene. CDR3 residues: CASSLASSDTEAFF.

CDR3 sequence reads: CASSPDETDTQYF. J is TRBJ2-3 and V is TRBV12-3 or TRBV12-4; TCRdb indicates TRBD1, and absent DNA this call remains unverified. This CDR3 spans 13 amino acids.

The CDR3 sequence is CASSNRTGTEGTDTQYF. The rearrangement links TRBV21-1 to TRBJ2-3; lacking DNA, the TRBD1 call made by TCRdb goes unchecked. TRBV21-1 is a known pseudogene. The length of the CDR3 is 17 residues.

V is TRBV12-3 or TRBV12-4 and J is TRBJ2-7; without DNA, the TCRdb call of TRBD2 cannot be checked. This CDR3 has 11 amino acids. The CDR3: CASAGVYEQYF.

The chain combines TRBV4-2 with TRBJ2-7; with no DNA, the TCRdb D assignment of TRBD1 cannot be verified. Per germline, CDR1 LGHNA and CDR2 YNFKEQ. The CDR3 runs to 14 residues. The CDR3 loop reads CASSQDRGPDEQYF.

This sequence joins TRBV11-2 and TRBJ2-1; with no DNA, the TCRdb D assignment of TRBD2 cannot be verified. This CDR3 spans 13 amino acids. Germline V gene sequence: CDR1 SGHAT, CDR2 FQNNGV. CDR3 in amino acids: CASEREAYNEQFF.

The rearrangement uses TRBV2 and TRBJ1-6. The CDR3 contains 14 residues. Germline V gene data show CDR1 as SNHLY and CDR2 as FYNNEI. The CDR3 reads CASSETVSLSPLHF.

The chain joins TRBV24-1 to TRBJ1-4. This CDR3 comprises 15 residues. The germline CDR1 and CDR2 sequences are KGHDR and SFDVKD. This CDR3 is CATSDRAGVREKLFF.

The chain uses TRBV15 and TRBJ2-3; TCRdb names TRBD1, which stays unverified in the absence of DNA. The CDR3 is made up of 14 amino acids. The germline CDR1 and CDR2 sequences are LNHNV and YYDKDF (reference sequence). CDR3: CATSRWTGEDTQYF.

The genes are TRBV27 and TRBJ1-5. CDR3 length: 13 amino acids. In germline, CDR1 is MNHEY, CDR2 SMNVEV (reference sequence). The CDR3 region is CASSPDSNQPQHF.